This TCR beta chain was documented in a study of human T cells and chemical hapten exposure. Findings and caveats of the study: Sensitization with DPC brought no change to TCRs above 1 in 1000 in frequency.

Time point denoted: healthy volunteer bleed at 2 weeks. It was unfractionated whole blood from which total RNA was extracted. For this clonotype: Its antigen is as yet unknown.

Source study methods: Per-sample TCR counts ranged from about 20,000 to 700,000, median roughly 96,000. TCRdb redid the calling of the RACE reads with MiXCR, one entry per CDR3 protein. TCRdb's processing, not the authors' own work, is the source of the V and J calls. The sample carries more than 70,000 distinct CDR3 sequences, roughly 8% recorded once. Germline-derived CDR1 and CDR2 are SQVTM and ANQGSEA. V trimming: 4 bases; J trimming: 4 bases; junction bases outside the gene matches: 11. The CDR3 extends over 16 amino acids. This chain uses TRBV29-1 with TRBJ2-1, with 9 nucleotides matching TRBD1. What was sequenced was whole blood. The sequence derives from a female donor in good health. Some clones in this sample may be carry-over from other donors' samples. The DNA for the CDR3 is TGCAGCGTTGTAGGGATCCGGGACAGGGTATACAATGAGCAGTTCTTC. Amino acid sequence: CSVVGIRDRVYNEQFF.